This T cell receptor beta chain comes out of a study of regulatory T cells in long-lasting Graves disease. To make TCR beta libraries, researchers used iRepertoire HTBI primers and Arm-PCR of CDR3 regions. TCRdb re-called the multiplex PCR reads with MiXCR, one entry per CDR3 protein. Found here are 400,000 to 500,000 distinct CDR3 sequences, about a fifth of them singletons; the top ten hold 7.8%. Time point here: persistent/refractory GD, antithyroid drugs over 5 years with positive TRAb. PBMC RNA served as the TCR library source. Study-level results: Favoring TRBV28, TRBJ1-2 and TRBJ2-5 was a feature seen in persistent disease.

This clonotype showed up many times. Its antigen is not known. Germline V gene sequence: CDR1 LNHDA, CDR2 SQIVND (reference sequence). J was trimmed by 6 bases and V by 6 bases; bases with no gene match: 11. The CDR3 spans 16 residues. The chain is built from TRBV19 and TRBJ2-5, with 12 bases identical to TRBD1. This sequence was found in a female donor with Graves disease. Sequenced material: peripheral blood mononuclear cells (PBMCs), taken when the disease was refractory, from a patient treated with antithyroid drugs. The CDR3 region is CASSPGQGARWKTQYF. CDR3 DNA: TGTGCCAGTAGCCCGGGACAGGGGGCGAGATGGAAGACCCAGTACTTC.